Detailed here is one TCR beta chain. No antigen is known for it. No quality values exist for individual bases; no much larger clone is one base distant. CDR1 and CDR2, looked up from the germline V gene, are MGHRA and YSYEKL. Trimming takes 3 bases from V and 1 base from J, and the germline ends sit 12 bases apart. Reading from cysteine to phenylalanine, the CDR3 counts 15 amino acids. Just CDR3 DNA is preserved here, 45 bases in frame from base 1. This entry comes from a study of blood T cell repertoires in COVID-19 (dated by TCRdb to between 2020 and 2021). Context from the whole study: Collaborator samples came from the United States, Italy and Spain and covered acute and convalescent phases of COVID-19. The material from the prospective study consisted of cDNA or gDNA derived from T cells, B-cell-depleted T cells, or PBMCs. Deeply sampled blood TCRbeta repertoires from subjects exposed to, actively infected with, or recovered from COVID-19 were included in the dataset. The repertoires were released in a freely available public database intended as a resource for research on the immune response to SARS-CoV-2. The samples were drawn from the first 160 participants of the ongoing ImmuneRACE study and from over a thousand subjects provided by 6 global collaborators. Nearly every sample came with metadata listing a de-identified subject ID, COVID-19 status, age in years and sex. Where HLA class I and class II types were available, the types were taken from metadata supplied by the sample provider, not from assay-based typing.

Broader findings and caveats from the paper: Clinical and demographic metadata were provided uncurated, with the amount varying by source and participant.

TCRbeta CDR3 regions were amplified from genomic DNA using the immunoSEQ Assay, a bias-controlled multiplex PCR. The source study handled its data this way. The number of nucleated cells in each sample was estimated by amplification of reference gene primers within the assay. Sequence reads were collapsed and filtered to measure the absolute abundance of every unique TCRbeta CDR3 rearrangement. For each sample, productive Simpson clonality was calculated as the square root of Simpson's diversity index over productive rearrangements. The table was pulled from immuneACCESS by TCRdb, which kept in-frame rearrangements only. Such tables lose some clones; where checked, under half of the loss comes from unresolved V genes, and the rest has no known cause. V, J and clone size derive from that table, while D and trimming were established from the DNA sequence. The sample table holds 490,000 or so clones, of which 70% to 90% were seen once. The ten largest clones represent roughly 8% of the sample.

Participants in the prospective study were aged roughly 18 to 100 years, lived in about two dozen United States geographic areas, and enrolled through a virtual design. To assign participants to cohorts, the prospective study relied on clinical history that participants themselves reported in a screening survey and a study questionnaire. Recovered participants in ImmuneRACE Cohort 3 were defined by two consecutive negative NP/OP PCR tests, clearance by a healthcare professional, or resolution of symptoms. Each participant in the prospective study had whole blood, serum and a nasopharyngeal or oropharyngeal swab collected by mobile phlebotomists. Prospective study participants could optionally give additional blood draws and questionnaires over an approximately 2-month period. Prospective study blood samples were shipped either frozen or at room temperature before DNA extraction.

The sequence joins TRBV4-1 to TRBJ1-1; the D gene is perhaps TRBD1, on 6 matching bases. Sequencing was performed on PBMCs or T cells enriched from blood (not recorded which). The TCR comes from a woman in her fifties or sixties who had recovered from COVID-19. For the CDR3, the sequence is CASSHRQVRNTEAFF. The bases are TGCGCCAGCAGCCACCGACAGGTTCGGAACACTGAAGCTTTCTTT.